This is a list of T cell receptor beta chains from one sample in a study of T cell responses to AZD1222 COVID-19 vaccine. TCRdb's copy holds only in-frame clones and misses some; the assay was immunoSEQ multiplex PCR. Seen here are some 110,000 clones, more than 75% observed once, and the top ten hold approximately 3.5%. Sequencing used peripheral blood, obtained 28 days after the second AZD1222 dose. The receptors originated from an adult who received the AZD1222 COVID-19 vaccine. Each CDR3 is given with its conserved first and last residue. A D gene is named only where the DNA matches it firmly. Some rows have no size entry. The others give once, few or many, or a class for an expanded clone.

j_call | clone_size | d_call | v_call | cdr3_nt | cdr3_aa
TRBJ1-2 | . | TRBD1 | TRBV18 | TGTGCCAGCTCAAGGACAGGGGGAGACTATGGCTACACCTTC | CASSRTGGDYGYTF
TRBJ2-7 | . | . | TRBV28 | TGTGCCAGCAGTCCCCCGGCGGTCTACGAGCAGTACTTC | CASSPPAVYEQYF
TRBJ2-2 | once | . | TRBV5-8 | TGTGCCAGCAGCTTAGACACGAACACCGGGGAGCTGTTTTTT | CASSLDTNTGELFF
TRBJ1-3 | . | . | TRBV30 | TGTGCCTGGAGCGGGGGGTTACACACCATATATTTT | CAWSGGLHTIYF
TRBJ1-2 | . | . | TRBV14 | TGTGCCAGCAGCCAAGTAAGGGAGTATGGCTACACCTTC | CASSQVREYGYTF
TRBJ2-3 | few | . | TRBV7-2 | TGTGCCAGCAGCCCACGTGGCACCTGGCCCCCAGATACGCAGTATTTT | CASSPRGTWPPDTQYF
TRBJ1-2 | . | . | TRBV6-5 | TGTGCCAGCAGACGGGACGGTTGGAACTATGGCTACACCTTC | CASRRDGWNYGYTF
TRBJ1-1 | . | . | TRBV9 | TGTGCCAGCAGCGATGGGGCGAAGGAGACATTGAACACTGAAGCTTTCTTT | CASSDGAKETLNTEAFF
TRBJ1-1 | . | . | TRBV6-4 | TGTGCCAGCAGTGACTCGGCAGAAGGGCCCACTGAAGCTTTCTTT | CASSDSAEGPTEAFF
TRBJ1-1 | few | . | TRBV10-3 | TGTGCCATCAGCTCCCGGCAGGCCGAAGCTTTCTTT | CAISSRQAEAFF
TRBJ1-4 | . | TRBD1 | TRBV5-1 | TGCGCCAGCAGCCCGGGGACAGCAATTAATGAAAAACTGTTTTTT | CASSPGTAINEKLFF
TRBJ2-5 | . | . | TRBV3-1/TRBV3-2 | TGTGCCAGCAGCCCCAAAACAGGGAAAGAGACCCAGTACTTC | CASSPKTGKETQYF
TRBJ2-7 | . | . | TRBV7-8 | TGTGCCAGCAGCTTAGAATTAGTCTCCTACGAGCAGTACTTC | CASSLELVSYEQYF
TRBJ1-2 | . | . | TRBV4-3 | TGCGCCAGCAGCCAAGACGACAGATCTAACTATGGCTACACCTTC | CASSQDDRSNYGYTF
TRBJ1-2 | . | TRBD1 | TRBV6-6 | TGTGCCAGCACCAAAGGACAGGACGGCTACACCTTC | CASTKGQDGYTF
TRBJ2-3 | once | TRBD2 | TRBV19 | TGTGCCAGTAGTCCCGGACTAGCCGGGGGGTCAGATACGCAGTATTTT | CASSPGLAGGSDTQYF
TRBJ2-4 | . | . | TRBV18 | TGTGCCAGCTCATCCTTGACCATTCAGTACTTC | CASSSLTIQYF
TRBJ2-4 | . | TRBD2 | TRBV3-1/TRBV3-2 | TGTGCCAGCAGCCGGTCCACTAGCGGGAACCCCAACATTCAGTACTTC | CASSRSTSGNPNIQYF
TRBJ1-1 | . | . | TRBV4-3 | TGCGCCAGCAGCCCAGGGGTAGGAACTGAAGCTTTCTTT | CASSPGVGTEAFF
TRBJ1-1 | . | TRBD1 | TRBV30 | TGTGCCTCTAACAGGGGACCGAGCACTGAAGCTTTCTTT | CASNRGPSTEAFF
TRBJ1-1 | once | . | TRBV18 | TGTGCCAGCTCACCACCCAGGCTAACAAACACTGAAGCTTTCTTT | CASSPPRLTNTEAFF
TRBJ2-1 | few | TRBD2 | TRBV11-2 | TGTGCCAGCAGCTTGACTAGCGGAGGGGGCAATGAGCAGTTCTTC | CASSLTSGGGNEQFF
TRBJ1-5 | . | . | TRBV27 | TGTGCCAGCAGTCTAGGACTTTACAGGGCGGGTCAGCCCCAGCATTTT | CASSLGLYRAGQPQHF
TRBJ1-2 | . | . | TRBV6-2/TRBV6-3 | TGTGCCAGCAGTTCCCCGAGACCGGTGCTCTATGGCTACACCTTC | CASSSPRPVLYGYTF
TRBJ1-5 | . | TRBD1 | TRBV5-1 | TGCGCCAGCAGCTTGGGGCAGGGGGTCGACCAGCCCCAGCATTTT | CASSLGQGVDQPQHF
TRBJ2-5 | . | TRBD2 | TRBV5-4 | TGTGCCAGCAGCTTCTTCCTACTAGCGGGGGCGGAGACCCAGTACTTC | CASSFFLLAGAETQYF
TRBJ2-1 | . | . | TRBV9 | TGTGCCAGCAGCGTAGCGGGAGAGGGATACAATGAGCAGTTCTTC | CASSVAGEGYNEQFF
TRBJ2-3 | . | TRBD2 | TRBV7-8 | TGTGCCAGCAGCTCAAGCCCTAGCGGGAGAGGAGATACGCAGTATTTT | CASSSSPSGRGDTQYF